Following are 8 T cell receptor beta chains from one sample sequenced in a study of blood T cell repertoires in COVID-19 (dated by TCRdb to the early 2020s). Library preparation used the immunoSEQ multiplex PCR assay. The clones in this table, taken by TCRdb from immuneACCESS, are in-frame only. Not every clone is retained; where verified, under half of the shortfall comes from an unresolved V gene, and the cause of the rest is unknown. In all, the sample holds 200,000 to 250,000 clones, and nearly 90% of those were seen once. Roughly 16% of the sample comes from the top ten. The sequencing input was PBMCs or T cells enriched from blood (not recorded which). All receptors derive from a man aged 25-40 years who had been exposed to COVID-19.

CDR3 DNA sequence: TGCGCCAGCAGCCCTCGGACTTCGGGTGAGCAGTTCTTC. Amino acids: CASSPRTSGEQFF. The genes are TRBV4-1 and TRBJ2-1; a weak D match, TRBD2 (5 bases). Germline CDR1 reads MGHRA; CDR2 reads YSYEKL. CDR3 length equals 13 residues. The V end lost 4 bases, the J end lost 9 bases, and 13 bases lay between the germline ends.

Note on this clone: Other DNA sequences in the sample encode the same CDR3. The J gene is TRBJ2-2, the V gene TRBV19, with D perhaps matching TRBD2 (6 bases). Germline V gene lookup returns CDR1 LNHDA and CDR2 SQIVND (reference sequence). Between the trimmed V and J ends, which lost 8 bases and 6 bases, there was a span of 10 bases. The CDR3 runs to 12 residues. The CDR3 DNA follows: TGTGCCAGTTCTGGAGGGGCCGGGGAGCTGTTTTTT. It encodes CASSGGAGELFF.

This sequence joins TRBV19 and TRBJ2-3; TRBD2 matches 7 bases. The CDR3 has 13 residues. V shed 9 bases, J shed 0 bases, and the junction held 3 bases outside the gene matches. Germline V CDR1 and CDR2: LNHDA, SQIVND (reference sequence). The CDR3 DNA reads TGTGCCAGCGGGGGGACTAGCACAGATACGCAGTATTTT. It yields the protein CASGGTSTDTQYF.

The chain joins TRBV7-2 to TRBJ2-1, with 9 positions matching TRBD1. CDR1 is SGHTA and CDR2 is FQGNSA in the germline V gene. V lost 1 base to trimming and J lost 6 bases; unmatched junction nucleotides: 4. The CDR3 consists of 15 residues. The CDR3 DNA sequence: TGTGCCAGCAGCTTAGTTGGGACAGGGAGCAATGAGCAGTTCTTC. It encodes CASSLVGTGSNEQFF.

The chain recombines TRBV10-2 with TRBJ2-7; possibly TRBD1 for D (6 bases). In germline, CDR1 is WSHSY, CDR2 SAAADI. The V gene lost 7 bases and the J gene lost 0 bases, with 10 bases spanning the gap. This CDR3 is 13 amino acids long. In DNA form, the CDR3 reads TGCGCCAGCACGGACAGCAGCTCCTACGAGCAGTACTTC. Residues: CASTDSSSYEQYF.

The chain is built from TRBV27 and TRBJ1-6; perhaps TRBD1 as D (5 bases). This CDR3 spans 16 amino acids. V was trimmed by 4 bases and J by 6 bases, leaving 16 bases between them. Germline CDR1 is MNHEY and CDR2 is SMNVEV (reference sequence). CDR3 loop: CASSSRPGGINSPLHF. CDR3 in DNA: TGTGCCAGCAGTTCCCGGCCCGGGGGTATTAATTCACCCCTCCACTTT.

This sequence joins TRBV5-3 and TRBJ2-2; TRBD2 is a possible D gene (6 bases). TRBV5-3 has ORF status, its function being uncertain. V was shortened by 2 bases and J by 3 bases, with 8 bases between the two germline ends. There are 14 residues in the CDR3. CDR3 nucleotides: TGTGCCAGAAGCTTCCCTAGCGACACCGGGGAGCTGTTTTTT. Protein product: CARSFPSDTGELFF.

This rearrangement joins TRBV5-1 to TRBJ2-7; possible D gene TRBD2, 6 bases. Trimming took off 0 bases at V and 4 bases at J, with 14 bases between the two ends. Germline V gene lookup returns CDR1 SGHRS and CDR2 YFSETQ. CDR3 length: 15 residues. The CDR3 region is CASSLGVEGQYEQYF. CDR3 bases: TGCGCCAGCAGCTTGGGGGTGGAGGGGCAGTACGAGCAGTACTTC.